These T cell receptor beta chains were read from a single sample in a study of blood T cell repertoires in COVID-19. Measured with immunoSEQ multiplex PCR; TCRdb has only the in-frame clones, and not every one. The sample shows about 240,000 clones, roughly 80% of them seen only once. Input material: peripheral blood. Receptor source: an elderly woman with acute or convalescent COVID-19. The CDR3 runs from the conserved cysteine through the conserved F or W. Each record gives: J gene, D gene, clone size, V gene, CDR3 DNA, CDR3 protein. A D gene is named only where the DNA matches it firmly. Clone sizes are given selectively: once, few, many, or a class where the clone is expanded.

TRBJ1-2,NA,few,TRBV2,TGTGCCAGCACCCTGGGGGGGAACTATGGCTACACCTTC,CASTLGGNYGYTF
TRBJ1-2,NA,NA,TRBV5-4,TGTGCCAGCAGCCCCCAGGGCAGTCTGAGCTATGGCTACACCTTC,CASSPQGSLSYGYTF
TRBJ2-1,TRBD2,NA,TRBV11-1,TGTGCCAGCAGCCCCGGGACTAGCGGGGGGAATGAGCAGTTCTTC,CASSPGTSGGNEQFF
TRBJ1-5,NA,NA,TRBV5-6,TGTGCCAGCAGCTCGCAGGGAATTCAGCCCCAGCATTTT,CASSSQGIQPQHF
TRBJ2-3,NA,NA,TRBV11-2,TGTGCCAGCAGCAGCGACTCGCACCCCTCCGATACGCAGTATTTT,CASSSDSHPSDTQYF
TRBJ1-3,TRBD1,NA,TRBV28,TGTGCCAGCGAGGACAGGGGCCCCTCTGGAAACACCATATATTTT,CASEDRGPSGNTIYF
TRBJ1-5,TRBD1,NA,TRBV19,TGTGCCAGTAGTTCAGGGGGCGGACATCAGCCCCAGCATTTT,CASSSGGGHQPQHF
TRBJ1-1,TRBD1,NA,TRBV5-1,TGCGCCAGCAGCTACCTAGGGACAGACAACACTGAAGCTTTCTTT,CASSYLGTDNTEAFF
TRBJ1-1,NA,NA,TRBV18,TGTGCCAGCTCACCGCAGGGTAGGGGTGAAGCTTTCTTT,CASSPQGRGEAFF
TRBJ1-1,NA,once,TRBV4-2,TGTGCCAGCAGCCAGTATAGGGGGGGCGCCGACACTGAAGCTTTCTTT,CASSQYRGGADTEAFF
TRBJ1-2,TRBD1,NA,TRBV20-1,TGCAGTGCTAGTGGACAGGTGATCTATGGCTACACCTTC,CSASGQVIYGYTF
TRBJ2-7,TRBD1,NA,TRBV7-6,TGTGCCAGCAGCCCCGGGACAGTCACCTACGAGCAGTACTTC,CASSPGTVTYEQYF
TRBJ2-3,TRBD2,NA,TRBV19,TGTGCCAGTAGTATACTAGCGGGACTAAGCACAGATACGCAGTATTTT,CASSILAGLSTDTQYF